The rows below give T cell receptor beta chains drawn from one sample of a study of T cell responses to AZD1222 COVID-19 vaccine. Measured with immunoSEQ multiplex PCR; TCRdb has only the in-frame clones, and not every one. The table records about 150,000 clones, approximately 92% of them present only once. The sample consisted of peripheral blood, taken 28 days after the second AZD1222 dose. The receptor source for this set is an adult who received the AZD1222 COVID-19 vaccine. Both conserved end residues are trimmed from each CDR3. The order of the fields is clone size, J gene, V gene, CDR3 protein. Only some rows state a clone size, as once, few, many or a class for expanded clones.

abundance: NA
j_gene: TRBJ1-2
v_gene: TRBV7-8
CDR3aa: ASSVGGWVEGYGYT

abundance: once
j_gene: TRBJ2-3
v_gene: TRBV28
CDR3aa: ASSLGLSADTQY

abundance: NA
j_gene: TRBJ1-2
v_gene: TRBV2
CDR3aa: ASRTVGYT

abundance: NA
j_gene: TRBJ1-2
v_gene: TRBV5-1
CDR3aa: ASSFKLDGYGYT

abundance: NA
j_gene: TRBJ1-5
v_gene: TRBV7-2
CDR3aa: ASSLVGGQPQH

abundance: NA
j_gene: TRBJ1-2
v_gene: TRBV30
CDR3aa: AWSVQPYGGYT

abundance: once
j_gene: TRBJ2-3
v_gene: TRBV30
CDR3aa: AWSKVLDTQY

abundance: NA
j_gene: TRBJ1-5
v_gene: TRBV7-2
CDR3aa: ASSRDRGNQPQH

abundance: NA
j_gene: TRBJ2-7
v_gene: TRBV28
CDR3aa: ATAGVREQY

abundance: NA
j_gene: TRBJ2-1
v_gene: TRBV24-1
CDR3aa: ATSDQGQPYNEQF

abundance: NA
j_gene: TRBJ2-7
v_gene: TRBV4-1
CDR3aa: ASSQAPTGPPYEQY

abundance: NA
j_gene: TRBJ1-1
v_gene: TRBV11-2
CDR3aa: ASSLGGQGRNTEAF

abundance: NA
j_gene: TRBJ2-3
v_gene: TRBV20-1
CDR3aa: SAGGQGAGADTQY

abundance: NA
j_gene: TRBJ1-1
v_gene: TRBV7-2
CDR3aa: ASRHPTGVTEAF

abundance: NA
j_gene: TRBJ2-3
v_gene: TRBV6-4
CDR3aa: ASSELAGEGDTQY

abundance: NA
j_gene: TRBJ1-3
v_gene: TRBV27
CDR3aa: ASSSKTGSSGNTIY

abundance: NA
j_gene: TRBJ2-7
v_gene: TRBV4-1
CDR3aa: ASSQGTSGGTYEQY

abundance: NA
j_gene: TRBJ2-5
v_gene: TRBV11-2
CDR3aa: ASSASSETQY

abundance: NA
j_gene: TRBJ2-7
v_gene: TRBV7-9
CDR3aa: ASTSNYEQY

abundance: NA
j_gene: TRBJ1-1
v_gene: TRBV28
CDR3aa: ASTRGAGGLNTEAF

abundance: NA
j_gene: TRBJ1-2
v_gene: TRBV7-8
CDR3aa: ASSLWAGGYGYT

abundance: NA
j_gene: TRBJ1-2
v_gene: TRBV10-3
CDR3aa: AISESNAGYGYT

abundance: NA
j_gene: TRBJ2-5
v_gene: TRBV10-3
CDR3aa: AISEWDETQY

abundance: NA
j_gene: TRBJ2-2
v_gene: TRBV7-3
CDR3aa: ASSPHTGELF

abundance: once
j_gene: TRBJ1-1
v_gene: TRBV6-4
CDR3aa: TPSEAF

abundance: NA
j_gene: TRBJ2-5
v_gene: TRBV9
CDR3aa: ASSVGTSGGETQY

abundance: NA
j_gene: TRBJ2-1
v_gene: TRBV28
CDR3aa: ASSFSRNQF

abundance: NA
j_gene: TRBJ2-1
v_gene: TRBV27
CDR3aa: ASSLSGGVALNEQF

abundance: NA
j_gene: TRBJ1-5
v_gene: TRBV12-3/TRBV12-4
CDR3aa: ASSFPDQPQH

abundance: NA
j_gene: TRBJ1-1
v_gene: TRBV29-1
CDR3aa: SVGYRGRLTEAF

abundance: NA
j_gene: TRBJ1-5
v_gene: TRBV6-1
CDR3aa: ASSERSRANQPQH

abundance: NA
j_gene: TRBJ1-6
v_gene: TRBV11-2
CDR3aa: ASGESTGVGSPLH

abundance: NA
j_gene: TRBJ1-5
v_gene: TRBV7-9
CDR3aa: ASSPDSIIQPQH

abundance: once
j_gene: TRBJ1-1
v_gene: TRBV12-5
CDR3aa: ASGSGALNTEAF

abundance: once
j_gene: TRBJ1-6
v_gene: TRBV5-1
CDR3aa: ASRNRSSYNSPLH

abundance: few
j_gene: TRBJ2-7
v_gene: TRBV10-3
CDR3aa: AISDPGQVSYEQY

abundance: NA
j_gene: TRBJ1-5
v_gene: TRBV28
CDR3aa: ASSLDRSYSNQPQH

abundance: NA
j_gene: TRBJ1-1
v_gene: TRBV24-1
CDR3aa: ATMVAENTEAF

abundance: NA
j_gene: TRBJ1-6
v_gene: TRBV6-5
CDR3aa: ASSYGFRTPLH

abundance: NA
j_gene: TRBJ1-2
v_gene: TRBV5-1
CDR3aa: ASSSPMGDRGEANYGYT

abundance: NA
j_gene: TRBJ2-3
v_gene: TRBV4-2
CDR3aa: ASSQDSIVTTSTDTQY

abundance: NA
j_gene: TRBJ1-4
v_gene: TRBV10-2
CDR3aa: ASSESGIEKLF